Following are 15 T cell receptor beta chains from one sample sequenced in a study of T-cell memory formation after mild COVID-19. One entry per CDR3 protein, called by TCRdb with MiXCR from the 5' RACE reads. The table includes approximately 560,000 distinct CDR3 sequences, around 16% detected once. Sequencing was done on a sample of PBMCs or a T cell subset sorted from them (not recorded which). These receptor sequences come from an adult woman who had mild COVID-19 (a few samples of this study predate the infection). Cell type and time point are not known.

The rearrangement joins TRBV11-3 to TRBJ2-3; D not certain. CDR3 length: 17 amino acids. CDR1 and CDR2 from the germline V gene are SGHNT and YENEEA. V was clipped by 4 bases and J by 4 bases, with 21 bases between them. CDR3 DNA: TGTGCCAGCAGCTCCCCAGGTGGATCCGTATTCTCAGATACGCAGTATTTT. It encodes CASSSPGGSVFSDTQYF.

The sample holds a few counts of this clonotype. V and J are TRBV7-9 and TRBJ2-1, with D possibly being TRBD1 (6 bases). This CDR3 has 15 amino acids. The germline CDR1 and CDR2 sequences are SEHNR and FQNEAQ (reference sequence). Between the trimmed V and J ends, which lost 5 bases and 3 bases, there was a span of 14 bases. The CDR3 DNA is TGTGCCAGCAGCCCGACAGGCCTGGGCTACAATGAGCAGTTCTTC. Translated, it gives CASSPTGLGYNEQFF.

The chain is built from TRBV20-1 and TRBJ2-3, with unresolved D. The V gene lost 4 bases and the J gene lost 0 bases, with 14 bases spanning the gap. The CDR3 spans 15 residues. CDR1 DFQATT and CDR2 SNEGSKA come from the germline V gene (reference sequence). The CDR3 DNA is TGCAGTGCTAAAACAGCTGCCCATAGCACAGATACGCAGTATTTT. Its protein is CSAKTAAHSTDTQYF.

This chain joins TRBV11-2 and TRBJ1-6; 9 bases map to TRBD1. V dropped 3 bases and J dropped 9; count of bases not matched to a gene: 3. CDR1 is SGHAT, CDR2 FQNNGV, per germline. The CDR3 has 14 amino acids. In DNA, the CDR3 is TGTGCCAGCAGCTTGGGGACAGGGATTTCACCCCTCCACTTT. This sequence encodes CASSLGTGISPLHF.

CDR3 DNA sequence: TGCAGTGCTAGTCGGGGGCCCAGCACAGATACGCAGTATTTT. This sequence encodes CSASRGPSTDTQYF. V is TRBV20-1 and J is TRBJ2-3; D may match TRBD1 or TRBD2 (6 bases each). V gave up 3 bases and J gave up 0 bases, with 10 bases separating them. This CDR3 is 14 amino acids long. Germline loops: CDR1 DFQATT, CDR2 SNEGSKA (reference sequence).

This clonotype was observed many times. The V gene is TRBV11-2, the J gene TRBJ2-3, with D unresolved. Germline V gene lookup returns CDR1 SGHAT and CDR2 FQNNGV. The CDR3 runs 12 residues. V lost 7 bases and J lost 0, with 5 bases in between. CDR3 amino acids: CASTQSTDTQYF. For the CDR3, the DNA is TGTGCCAGCACCCAAAGCACAGATACGCAGTATTTT.

The chain uses TRBV6-5 and TRBJ1-1; D is undetermined. The CDR3 is 14 residues long. V was shortened by 2 bases and J by 4 bases, with 11 bases between the two germline ends. Germline assignment: CDR1 MNHEY and CDR2 SVGAGI. The CDR3 bases are TGTGCCAGCAGTTACACTGATACGAGCACTGAAGCTTTCTTT. Amino acids: CASSYTDTSTEAFF.

This rearrangement joins TRBV9 to TRBJ2-5; a possible D gene is TRBD2 (6 bases). Germline V lookup: CDR1 SGDLS, CDR2 YYNGEE. The CDR3 length is 17 residues. V was trimmed by 0 bases and J by 2 bases, leaving 17 bases between them. The chain's CDR3 is CASSVARVAETQETQYF. The CDR3 coding sequence is TGTGCCAGCAGCGTAGCCCGCGTAGCGGAGACTCAAGAGACCCAGTACTTC.

This clonotype was counted ten times or more. The chain is built from TRBV11-2 and TRBJ2-2; D is unclear. Germline CDR1 is SGHAT and CDR2 is FQNNGV. The germline V and J ends were trimmed by 5 bases and 4 bases, with 8 bases remaining between them. This CDR3 spans 13 amino acids. The CDR3 bases are TGTGCCAGCAGCCCCTGGGGCACCGGGGAGCTGTTTTTT. Translating gives CASSPWGTGELFF.

The V and J genes are TRBV7-9 and TRBJ2-5; a possible D gene is TRBD2 (6 bases). The germline V gene encodes CDR1 SEHNR and CDR2 FQNEAQ (reference sequence). The CDR3 is made up of 15 amino acids. The V end lost 0 bases, the J end lost 4 bases, and 12 bases lay between the germline ends. CDR3 DNA sequence: TGTGCCAGCAGCTTAGCGGAGGGCTGGGCAGAGACCCAGTACTTC. Translated, it gives CASSLAEGWAETQYF. Using reference TRBV7-9 and TRBJ2-5 for the parts outside the CDR3, the full variable domain is DTGVSQNPRHKITKRGQNVTFRCDPISEHNRLYWYRQTLGQGPEFLTYFQNEAQLEKSRLLSDRFSAERPKGSFSTLEIQRTEQGDSAMYLCASSLAEGWAETQYFGPGTRLLVL.

The rearrangement links TRBV20-1 to TRBJ1-2; D not certain. The CDR3 runs to 13 residues. The V gene lost 1 base and the J gene lost 2 bases, with 8 bases spanning the gap. CDR1 is DFQATT, CDR2 SNEGSKA, per germline (reference sequence). CDR3 sequence: CSARAPGNYGYTF. CDR3 DNA sequence: TGCAGTGCTAGAGCCCCGGGAAACTATGGCTACACCTTC.

This clonotype was picked up a small number of times. The gene calls are TRBV11-3 and TRBJ2-1; TRBD1 agrees at 10 bases. Germline V gene sequence: CDR1 SGHNT, CDR2 YENEEA. V was clipped by 10 bases and J by 6 bases; unmatched bases: 9. The CDR3 consists of 14 residues. The CDR3 region is CATQRQGARNEQFF. The DNA for the CDR3 is TGTGCCACCCAGAGACAGGGGGCCCGCAATGAGCAGTTCTTC.

This clonotype was seen more than once but under ten times. The chain employs TRBV27 and TRBJ1-2; D is possibly TRBD1 (6 bases). Trimming took 4 bases from V and 2 from J, leaving 17 bases between them. The germline V gene encodes CDR1 MNHEY and CDR2 SMNVEV (reference sequence). The CDR3 covers 16 residues. CDR3 sequence (DNA): TGTGCCAGCAGTTCTTACCAGGGGCCAGGGAACTATGGCTACACCTTC. Residues: CASSSYQGPGNYGYTF.

This clonotype was recorded a few times. This rearrangement joins TRBV24-1 to TRBJ1-1; D gene ambiguous. The CDR3 spans 13 residues. Germline assignment: CDR1 KGHDR and CDR2 SFDVKD. V was clipped by 5 bases and J by 6 bases, with 12 bases between them. CDR3 sequence: CATSAGLSAEAFF. CDR3 DNA sequence: TGTGCCACCAGTGCAGGATTGAGCGCTGAAGCTTTCTTT.

This clonotype has more than one count but fewer than ten. V gene TRBV29-1 combines with J gene TRBJ2-1, with D possibly being TRBD1 or TRBD2 (6 bases each). CDR3 size: 15 residues. V lost 3 bases to trimming and J lost 6 bases, with 18 bases between them. Germline V gene data show CDR1 as SQVTM and CDR2 as ANQGSEA. CDR3 sequence (DNA): TGCAGCGTTGACCACGGGACTCTAGGGGGCAATGAGCAGTTCTTC. This codes for CSVDHGTLGGNEQFF.